What follows are 16 T cell receptor beta chains derived from one specimen sequenced in a study of T cell responses to AZD1222 COVID-19 vaccine. Clones were sequenced by immunoSEQ multiplex PCR, and TCRdb holds only the in-frame ones, with some missing. Of more than 95,000 clones listed, 89% are singletons. The starting material was peripheral blood, obtained on day 0 of AZD1222 vaccination. The receptors were gathered from an adult in good health.

The V call is TRBV6-6, the J call TRBJ1-2; no firm D call. The length of the CDR3 is 14 residues. V was pared by 0 bases and J by 7 bases, with 12 bases between. Looked up from germline, CDR1 is MNHNY and CDR2 is SVGAGI (reference sequence). The CDR3 reads CASSYSEVSGGYTF. The CDR3 coding sequence is TGTGCCAGCAGTTACTCGGAGGTTTCGGGTGGCTACACCTTC.

The rearrangement uses TRBV6-5 and TRBJ1-1; 7 bases are a match to TRBD1. The J segment lost 4 bases and the V segment lost 0 bases, leaving 5 bases of the junction unmatched. This CDR3 has 15 residues. Per germline, CDR1 MNHEY and CDR2 SVGAGI. This chain's CDR3 is CASSYSTSGGTEAFF. The CDR3 DNA follows: TGTGCCAGCAGTTACTCGACGTCAGGGGGCACTGAAGCTTTCTTT.

The V and J genes are TRBV2 and TRBJ1-1, with D possibly being TRBD1 (5 bases). V was cut by 6 bases and J by 5 bases, with 16 bases left in between. From germline, CDR1 is SNHLY and CDR2 FYNNEI. This CDR3 is 14 amino acids long. CDR3 sequence (DNA): TGTGCCAGCAGACACGCAGGGTTGGGGACTGAAGCTTTCTTT. It specifies CASRHAGLGTEAFF.

This chain uses TRBV12-3 or TRBV12-4 with TRBJ2-3; perhaps TRBD2 as D (5 bases). V was trimmed by 6 bases and J by 4 bases, leaving 11 bases between them. The CDR3 extends over 13 amino acids. CDR3 in amino acids: CASSPLASDTQYF. The CDR3 bases are TGTGCCAGCAGCCCGCTAGCTTCAGATACGCAGTATTTT.

The CDR3 reads CASSPKETASYEQYF. The CDR3 DNA follows: TGCGCCAGCAGCCCAAAGGAGACAGCCTCCTACGAGCAGTACTTC. The chain links TRBV4-1 to TRBJ2-7; D might be TRBD1 (5 bases). Between the trimmed V and J ends, which lost 4 bases and 0 bases, there was a span of 13 bases. This CDR3 has 15 residues. Germline lookup yields CDR1 MGHRA and CDR2 YSYEKL.

Only a few counts were recorded for this clone. The chain couples TRBV5-5 to TRBJ1-1; the D is unclear. This CDR3 is built from 14 residues. V was cut by 0 bases and J by 2 bases, with 8 bases left in between. The V gene's germline CDR1 is SGHKS and CDR2 YYEKEE (reference sequence). CDR3 protein: CASSLDVHNTEAFF. The DNA of the CDR3 is TGTGCCAGCAGCTTGGATGTGCATAACACTGAAGCTTTCTTT.

The chain is built from TRBV6-5 and TRBJ2-2; the match to TRBD1 covers 7 bases. The CDR3 loop spans 14 amino acids. CDR1 is MNHEY, CDR2 SVGAGI, per germline. V gave up 4 bases and J gave up 5 bases; unmatched junction bases: 4. This chain's CDR3 is CASSWDSLTGELFF. The CDR3 coding sequence is TGTGCCAGCAGTTGGGACAGTTTGACCGGGGAGCTGTTTTTT.

This chain joins TRBV15 and TRBJ1-2; the D gene is possibly TRBD1 (6 bases). V lost 1 base and J lost 2, with 11 bases in between. The CDR3 is 15 residues long. CDR1 is LNHNV, CDR2 YYDKDF, per germline (reference sequence). The CDR3 reads CATSRATGPNYGYTF. In DNA form, the CDR3 reads TGTGCCACCAGCAGAGCAACAGGGCCCAACTATGGCTACACCTTC.

In DNA, the CDR3 is TGTGCCAGCAGCTTCGGTGGGGCTAACGACAATGAGCAGTTCTTC. As protein: CASSFGGANDNEQFF. The chain carries TRBV7-6 and TRBJ2-1; tentative D call: TRBD1 (5 bases). Germline V gene lookup returns CDR1 SGHVS and CDR2 FNYEAQ. Between the trimmed V and J ends, which lost 3 bases and 5 bases, there was a span of 14 bases. There are 15 residues in the CDR3.

The CDR3 nucleotides read TGTGCCAGCAGCCAAGATCTACCTAGTGCAGTCCCCAATGAGCAGTTCTTC. It specifies CASSQDLPSAVPNEQFF. The J gene is TRBJ2-1, the V gene TRBV3-1 (or the pseudogene TRBV3-2); D ambiguous. The CDR3 sequence is 17 residues long. The V end was cut by 0 bases, the J end by 6 bases, with 18 bases between. Germline-derived CDR1 and CDR2 are LGHDT and YNNKEL (reference sequence).

The chain combines TRBV9 with TRBJ2-7; D uncertain. The CDR3 consists of 14 residues. V was pared by 3 bases and J by 0 bases, with 10 bases between. Per germline, CDR1 SGDLS and CDR2 YYNGEE. The DNA for the CDR3 is TGTGCCAGCAGCGACCCACAGAGCTCCTACGAGCAGTACTTC. It is translated as CASSDPQSSYEQYF.

The table lists this clone with a few counts. The chain combines TRBV9 with TRBJ2-7; D may match TRBD1 or TRBD2 (5 bases each). The V end was cut by 1 base, the J end by 5 bases, with 13 bases between. In germline, CDR1 is SGDLS, CDR2 YYNGEE. The CDR3 sequence is 14 residues long. The CDR3 loop is CASSVRMGVDEQYF. CDR3 coding DNA: TGTGCCAGCAGCGTAAGAATGGGGGTGGACGAGCAGTACTTC.

This chain uses TRBV5-1 with TRBJ1-2; D unclear. V was cut by 0 bases and J by 8 bases, with 14 bases left in between. The CDR3 sequence is 14 residues long. Germline V CDR1 and CDR2: SGHRS, YFSETQ. This CDR3 reads CASSLETTFFGYTF. The CDR3 region has the DNA TGCGCCAGCAGCTTGGAAACCACCTTCTTCGGCTACACCTTC.

The chain couples TRBV6-6 to TRBJ1-3, with no clear D. The CDR3 extends over 16 amino acids. Between the trimmed V and J ends, which lost 3 bases and 0 bases, there was a span of 12 bases. CDR1 and CDR2 from the germline V gene are MNHNY and SVGAGI (reference sequence). The CDR3: CASSYTDYISGNTIYF. CDR3 bases: TGTGCCAGCAGTTATACAGATTACATCTCTGGAAACACCATATATTTT.

The rearrangement links TRBV12-3 or TRBV12-4 to TRBJ1-2; D gene uncertain. V was cut by 2 bases and J by 2 bases, with 0 bases left in between. The CDR3 spans 11 residues. CDR3 protein: CASSLNYGYTF. As DNA, the CDR3 is TGTGCCAGCAGTTTAAACTATGGCTACACCTTC.

The rearrangement uses TRBV5-5 and TRBJ2-7; D gene unclear. Trimming pared 2 bases from V and 3 bases from J, leaving 3 bases between. The CDR3 has 11 amino acids. From germline, CDR1 is SGHKS and CDR2 YYEKEE (reference sequence). The CDR3 DNA reads as TGTGCCAGCAGCTTCGGCTACGAGCAGTACTTC. Encoded protein: CASSFGYEQYF. Using reference TRBV5-5 and TRBJ2-7 for the parts outside the CDR3, the full variable domain is DAGVTQSPTHLIKTRGQQVTLRCSPISGHKSVSWYQQVLGQGPQFIFQYYEKEERGRGNFPDRFSARQFPNYSSELNVNALLLGDSALYLCASSFGYEQYFGPGTRLTVT.